The 30 T cell receptor beta chains given below trace back to one sample, sequenced in a study of blood T cells in healthy people across ages. Then a second PCR, running roughly 7 to 11 cycles, was carried out with a sample-barcoded 5' primer and a J-beta primer mix. From the 5' RACE reads, TCRdb called clonotypes with MiXCR, one entry per CDR3 protein. The sample has nearly 800,000 distinct CDR3 sequences, roughly three fifths seen once; the top ten hold around a quarter. Sequenced material: blood. Source of these receptors: a man aged 40-49 years in good health.

Only a few counts were recorded for this clonotype. The chain carries TRBV20-1 and TRBJ2-7; the D gene could be TRBD1 or TRBD2 (5 bases each). The V gene's germline CDR1 is DFQATT and CDR2 SNEGSKA (reference sequence). The CDR3 length is 14 residues. With 4 bases removed from V and 1 base from J, the gap between germline ends came to 14 bases. The CDR3 DNA sequence: TGCAGTGCTAAACATCGGGACCTATCCTACGAGCAGTACTTC. It yields the protein CSAKHRDLSYEQYF.

CDR3: CASSVTSGGHNEQFF. CDR3 nucleotide sequence: TGTGCCAGCAGCGTGACTAGCGGGGGCCACAATGAGCAGTTCTTC. The chain uses TRBV5-4 and TRBJ2-1, with TRBD2 matching over 12 bases. After removal of 4 bases from V and 5 bases from J, the junction contained 4 bases not matched to a gene. This CDR3 is built from 15 residues. CDR1 is SGHNT and CDR2 is YYREEE in the germline V gene (reference sequence).

This clonotype was seen ten or more times. The CDR3 nucleotides read TGTGCCATCAGTGAGCGGCAGGGTACTAGAGAGCAGTACTTC. Translated, it gives CAISERQGTREQYF. The V and J genes are TRBV10-3 and TRBJ2-7, with D possibly being TRBD1 or TRBD2 (5 bases each). This CDR3 comprises 14 residues. The germline V and J ends were trimmed by 2 bases and 7 bases, with 15 bases remaining between them. The germline V gene encodes CDR1 ENHRY and CDR2 SYGVKD.

J is TRBJ2-1 and V is TRBV25-1, with TRBD1 as a possible D gene (5 bases). In germline, CDR1 is MGHDK, CDR2 SYGVNS. The CDR3 sequence is 11 residues long. V gave up 7 bases and J gave up 8 bases, with 9 bases separating them. CDR3 DNA sequence: TGTGCCAGCACAGGGTTGGATGAGCAGTTCTTC. It yields the protein CASTGLDEQFF.

The gene calls are TRBV10-3 and TRBJ2-7, with a possible D match to TRBD1 (6 bases). CDR1 and CDR2 (germline): ENHRY, SYGVKD. The germline V and J ends were trimmed by 6 bases and 4 bases, with 16 bases remaining between them. This CDR3 region has 14 residues. The CDR3 DNA follows: TGTGCCATCAGGGATCCCAGGGGCTGGTACGAGCAGTACTTC. It yields the protein CAIRDPRGWYEQYF.

This clonotype was detected a few times. The chain combines TRBV20-1 with TRBJ1-4; D may be TRBD1 (5 bases). Germline CDR1 is DFQATT and CDR2 is SNEGSKA (reference sequence). Trimming shortened V by 2 bases and J by 8 bases, and 18 bases separated the two germline ends. This CDR3 has 15 amino acids. CDR3 sequence (DNA): TGCAGTGCTAGAAAAACCGGGACGGGACGCGAAAAACTGTTTTTT. Protein sequence: CSARKTGTGREKLFF.

Concerning this clonotype itself: Given the absence of the conserved phenylalanine or tryptophan at the CDR3 end, a read error is likely. V gene TRBV5-1 combines with J gene TRBJ2-1, with D tentatively TRBD2 (6 bases). The CDR3 length is 16 residues. Germline V gives CDR1 SGHRS, CDR2 YFSETQ. The CDR3 region has the DNA TGCGCCTGCAGCTCAATGGGAGGTAGCTTAAACAATGAGCAGTTCGTG. Amino acid sequence: CACSSMGGSLNNEQFV.

This clonotype was found a few times. The chain joins TRBV6-1 to TRBJ1-4, with D possibly TRBD1 on 5 matching bases. The V end lost 5 bases, the J end lost 4 bases, and 11 bases lay between the germline ends. The germline V gene has CDR1 MNHNS and CDR2 SASEGT. The CDR3 has 14 amino acids. The CDR3 loop reads CASSRDGRNEKLFF. Here the CDR3 DNA reads TGTGCCAGCAGTCGGGACGGACGTAATGAAAAACTGTTTTTT.

The V gene is TRBV9, the J gene TRBJ2-1; D might be TRBD2 (6 bases). Trimming removed 4 bases at V and 0 bases at J, with 17 bases between. The germline V gene encodes CDR1 SGDLS and CDR2 YYNGEE. The CDR3 has 17 amino acids. The CDR3 loop reads CASSTRLVASSYNEQFF. The DNA of the CDR3 is TGTGCCAGCAGCACCCGACTAGTGGCTAGCTCCTACAATGAGCAGTTCTTC.

This clonotype has a single count. The chain uses TRBV2 and TRBJ2-7, with 8 bases fitting TRBD1. This CDR3 contains 14 residues. With V trimmed by 6 bases and J by 1 base, 5 bases remained unmatched. Per the germline V gene, CDR1 is SNHLY and CDR2 is FYNNEI. This chain's CDR3 is CASRGQVTSYEQYF. The CDR3 nucleotides are TGTGCCAGCAGGGGACAGGTAACTTCCTACGAGCAGTACTTC. The full variable domain, completed using reference TRBV2 and TRBJ2-7, is EPEVTQTPSHQVTQMGQEVILRCVPISNHLYFYWYRQILGQKVEFLVSFYNNEISEKSEIFDDQFSVERPDGSNFTLKIRSTKLEDSAMYFCASRGQVTSYEQYFGPGTRLTVT.

The rearrangement joins TRBV7-3 to TRBJ2-7; D gene ambiguous. V lost 2 bases and J 2 bases, leaving 10 bases between the germline ends. CDR1 is SGHTA, CDR2 FQGTGA, per germline. The length of the CDR3 is 14 residues. The CDR3 sequence: CASSLGPGPYEQYF. The CDR3 coding sequence is TGTGCCAGCAGCTTAGGTCCTGGCCCCTACGAGCAGTACTTC.

The chain recombines TRBV6-2 or TRBV6-3 with TRBJ2-1; no clear D gene. V gave up 2 bases and J gave up 8 bases, with 4 bases separating them. Germline V lookup: CDR1 MNHEY, CDR2 SVGEGT. The CDR3 runs to 11 residues. In DNA form, the CDR3 reads TGTGCCAGCAGTTACGTGTATGAGCAGTTCTTC. It encodes CASSYVYEQFF.

V is TRBV9 and J is TRBJ1-2; no reliable D call. V was trimmed by 4 bases and J by 3 bases, leaving 13 bases between them. This CDR3 is 14 amino acids long. Per the germline V gene, CDR1 is SGDLS and CDR2 is YYNGEE. CDR3 in DNA: TGTGCCAGCAGCCTCCGTGCGGGAGACTATGGCTACACCTTC. Its protein is CASSLRAGDYGYTF.

This clonotype appeared once. The gene calls are TRBV11-2 and TRBJ2-5; D not certain. Deletions cut 4 bases from V and 2 bases from J, with 11 bases between. CDR1 SGHAT and CDR2 FQNNGV come from the germline V gene. This CDR3 comprises 14 residues. For the CDR3, the DNA is TGTGCCAGCAGCTCGACTCGATTTCAAGAGACCCAGTACTTC. Amino acid sequence: CASSSTRFQETQYF.

A few counts support this clonotype. The chain employs TRBV20-1 and TRBJ1-1; D is ambiguous. CDR3 length equals 11 residues. CDR1 is DFQATT and CDR2 is SNEGSKA in the germline V gene (reference sequence). V was pared by 4 bases and J by 2 bases, with 5 bases between. CDR3 protein: CSAKTNTEAFF. The DNA of the CDR3 is TGCAGTGCTAAAACTAACACTGAAGCTTTCTTT.

The rearrangement links TRBV25-1 to TRBJ2-7; 9 positions agree with TRBD1. V was clipped by 7 bases and J by 9 bases; unmatched bases: 19. CDR1 and CDR2 (germline): MGHDK, SYGVNS. CDR3 length: 16 amino acids. CDR3 DNA sequence: TGTGCCAGCAAGGACAGGGGTCCCTCACAGCCCCGAGTGCAGTACTTC. Protein sequence: CASKDRGPSQPRVQYF.

The chain joins TRBV5-6 to TRBJ2-7; 7 positions match TRBD1. Looked up from germline, CDR1 is SGHDT and CDR2 is YYEEEE. This CDR3 has 14 amino acids. Unmatched junction bases numbered 8, after V lost 1 base and J lost 7 bases. The CDR3 sequence is CASSLSNRGYEQYF. CDR3 nucleotides: TGTGCCAGCAGCTTGTCTAACAGGGGCTATGAGCAGTACTTC.

The genes are TRBV30 and TRBJ1-2, with 9 bases that match TRBD1. The V gene end was trimmed by 4 bases and the J gene end by 3 bases; junction bases not matched to a gene: 6. The CDR3 has 14 residues. Germline lookup yields CDR1 GTSNPN and CDR2 SVGIG (reference sequence). As DNA, the CDR3 is TGTGCCTGGAACGTACAGGGGGCGGACTATGGCTACACCTTC. It translates to CAWNVQGADYGYTF.

Of note for this clonotype: One end of the junction is discordant with germline, which a read error may explain. The chain recombines TRBV20-1 with TRBJ2-3; D might be TRBD2 (5 bases). Germline values: CDR1 DFQATT, CDR2 SNEGSKA (reference sequence). This CDR3 contains 13 residues. CDR3 region: CSASNLATDTRYF. In nucleotides, the CDR3 is TGCAGTGCTAGCAATCTAGCCACAGATACGCGGTATTTT.

Concerning this clonotype: This may stem from a read error, because a much larger clone lies one nucleotide away. The CDR3 region has the DNA TGTGCCAGCAGCCAAGCGGCTACCAATAAGCAGTTCTTC. Amino acids: CASSQAATNKQFF. V usage is TRBV3-1 and J usage is TRBJ2-1; no reliable D call. The CDR3 contains 13 residues. Germline assignment: CDR1 LGHDT and CDR2 YNNKEL (reference sequence).

The V gene is TRBV4-3, the J gene TRBJ2-5, with 8 bases fitting TRBD2. This CDR3 has 14 amino acids. V was pared by 1 base and J by 11 bases, with 9 bases of the junction left unmatched. Germline CDR1 is LGHNA and CDR2 is YSLEER. The CDR3 nucleotides are TGCGCCAGCAGCCAAGTAGCGGGAATAAATGAGCAGTACTTC. Protein: CASSQVAGINEQYF.

The rearrangement uses TRBV28 and TRBJ2-1, with TRBD2 matching 13 bases. The CDR3 consists of 14 residues. Germline V gene data show CDR1 as MDHEN and CDR2 as SYDVKM. V gave up 8 bases and J gave up 8 bases; unmatched junction bases: 6. DNA for the CDR3: TGTGCCAGCGGGACTAGCGGGACGCTCGATGAGCAGTTCTTC. Protein product: CASGTSGTLDEQFF.

This clonotype was seen only a few times. The chain combines TRBV12-3 or TRBV12-4 with TRBJ1-6; 7 nucleotides match TRBD1. V lost 3 bases, J lost 7 bases, and 3 bases stayed unmatched. The CDR3 spans 14 residues. CDR3 bases: TGTGCCAGCAGTTTTCCAGGGGGAAATTCACCCCTCCACTTT. Translated: CASSFPGGNSPLHF.

In DNA form, the CDR3 reads TGTGCCAGCAGACCCGGACTAGCGGGTACTTGGGAGACCCAGTACTTC. As protein: CASRPGLAGTWETQYF. The J gene is TRBJ2-5, the V gene TRBV6-5, with 11 bases identical to TRBD2. Trimming at V came to 6 bases and at J to 5 bases, leaving 11 bases not matched to a gene. Germline CDR1 is MNHEY and CDR2 is SVGAGI. The length of the CDR3 is 16 residues.

This rearrangement joins TRBV27 to TRBJ2-3, with 9 positions matching TRBD1. CDR3 length: 15 residues. Germline CDR1 MNHEY, CDR2 SMNVEV (reference sequence). The ends lost 2 bases at V and 6 bases at J; junction bases unmatched: 6. The CDR3 here is CASSLRDREGDTQYF. In nucleotides, the CDR3 is TGTGCCAGCAGTTTAAGGGACAGGGAAGGGGATACGCAGTATTTT.

This clonotype turned up a few times. The J gene is TRBJ2-7, the V gene TRBV5-6; D may be TRBD2 (6 bases). Germline CDR1 reads SGHDT; CDR2 reads YYEEEE. The CDR3 spans 14 residues. Trimming left V 0 bases short and J 5 bases short, with 12 bases between. The CDR3 nucleotides read TGTGCCAGCAGCTTGGCGACTAGTCAGGACGAGCAGTACTTC. Translation gives CASSLATSQDEQYF.

The CDR3 sequence is CASSFGPEQFF. The CDR3 DNA reads as TGTGCCAGCAGTTTCGGACCGGAGCAGTTCTTC. The chain is built from TRBV28 and TRBJ2-1, with D uncertain. The V end was cut by 3 bases, the J end by 10 bases, with 7 bases between. From germline, CDR1 is MDHEN and CDR2 SYDVKM. The CDR3 consists of 11 residues. Full variable domain (outside the CDR3, taken from reference TRBV28 and TRBJ2-1): DVKVTQSSRYLVKRTGEKVFLECVQDMDHENMFWYRQDPGLGLRLIYFSYDVKMKEKGDIPEGYSVSREKKERFSLILESASTNQTSMYLCASSFGPEQFFGPGTRLTVL.

V gene TRBV24-1 combines with J gene TRBJ2-6; tentatively, D is TRBD1 (6 bases). Germline loops: CDR1 KGHDR, CDR2 SFDVKD. This CDR3 is 17 amino acids long. V gave up 3 bases and J gave up 2 bases, with 13 bases separating them. CDR3 in DNA: TGTGCCACCAGTGATACAGGTGGACAGCCTGGGGCCAACGTCCTGACTTTC. Protein sequence: CATSDTGGQPGANVLTF.

This clonotype was counted ten times or more. The rearrangement links TRBV5-1 to TRBJ2-3; D could derive from TRBD1 or TRBD2 (5 bases each). The CDR3 extends over 13 amino acids. The germline gives CDR1 SGHRS, CDR2 YFSETQ. The V end lost 4 bases, the J end lost 5 bases, and 11 bases lay between the germline ends. The CDR3 nucleotides are TGCGCCAGCAGCAGGGACGGCGGAGATACGCAGTATTTT. Protein sequence: CASSRDGGDTQYF.

This clonotype came up once. V gene TRBV15 combines with J gene TRBJ2-4; D possibly corresponds to TRBD1 (5 bases). TRBJ2-7 matches the DNA end more closely, so the J call is doubtful. In germline, CDR1 is LNHNV, CDR2 YYDKDF (reference sequence). There are 15 residues in the CDR3. The CDR3 DNA sequence: TGTGCCACCAGCAGAGGCAGGGCCCCCCCTCCCGAGCAGTACTTC. It codes for CATSRGRAPPPEQYF.